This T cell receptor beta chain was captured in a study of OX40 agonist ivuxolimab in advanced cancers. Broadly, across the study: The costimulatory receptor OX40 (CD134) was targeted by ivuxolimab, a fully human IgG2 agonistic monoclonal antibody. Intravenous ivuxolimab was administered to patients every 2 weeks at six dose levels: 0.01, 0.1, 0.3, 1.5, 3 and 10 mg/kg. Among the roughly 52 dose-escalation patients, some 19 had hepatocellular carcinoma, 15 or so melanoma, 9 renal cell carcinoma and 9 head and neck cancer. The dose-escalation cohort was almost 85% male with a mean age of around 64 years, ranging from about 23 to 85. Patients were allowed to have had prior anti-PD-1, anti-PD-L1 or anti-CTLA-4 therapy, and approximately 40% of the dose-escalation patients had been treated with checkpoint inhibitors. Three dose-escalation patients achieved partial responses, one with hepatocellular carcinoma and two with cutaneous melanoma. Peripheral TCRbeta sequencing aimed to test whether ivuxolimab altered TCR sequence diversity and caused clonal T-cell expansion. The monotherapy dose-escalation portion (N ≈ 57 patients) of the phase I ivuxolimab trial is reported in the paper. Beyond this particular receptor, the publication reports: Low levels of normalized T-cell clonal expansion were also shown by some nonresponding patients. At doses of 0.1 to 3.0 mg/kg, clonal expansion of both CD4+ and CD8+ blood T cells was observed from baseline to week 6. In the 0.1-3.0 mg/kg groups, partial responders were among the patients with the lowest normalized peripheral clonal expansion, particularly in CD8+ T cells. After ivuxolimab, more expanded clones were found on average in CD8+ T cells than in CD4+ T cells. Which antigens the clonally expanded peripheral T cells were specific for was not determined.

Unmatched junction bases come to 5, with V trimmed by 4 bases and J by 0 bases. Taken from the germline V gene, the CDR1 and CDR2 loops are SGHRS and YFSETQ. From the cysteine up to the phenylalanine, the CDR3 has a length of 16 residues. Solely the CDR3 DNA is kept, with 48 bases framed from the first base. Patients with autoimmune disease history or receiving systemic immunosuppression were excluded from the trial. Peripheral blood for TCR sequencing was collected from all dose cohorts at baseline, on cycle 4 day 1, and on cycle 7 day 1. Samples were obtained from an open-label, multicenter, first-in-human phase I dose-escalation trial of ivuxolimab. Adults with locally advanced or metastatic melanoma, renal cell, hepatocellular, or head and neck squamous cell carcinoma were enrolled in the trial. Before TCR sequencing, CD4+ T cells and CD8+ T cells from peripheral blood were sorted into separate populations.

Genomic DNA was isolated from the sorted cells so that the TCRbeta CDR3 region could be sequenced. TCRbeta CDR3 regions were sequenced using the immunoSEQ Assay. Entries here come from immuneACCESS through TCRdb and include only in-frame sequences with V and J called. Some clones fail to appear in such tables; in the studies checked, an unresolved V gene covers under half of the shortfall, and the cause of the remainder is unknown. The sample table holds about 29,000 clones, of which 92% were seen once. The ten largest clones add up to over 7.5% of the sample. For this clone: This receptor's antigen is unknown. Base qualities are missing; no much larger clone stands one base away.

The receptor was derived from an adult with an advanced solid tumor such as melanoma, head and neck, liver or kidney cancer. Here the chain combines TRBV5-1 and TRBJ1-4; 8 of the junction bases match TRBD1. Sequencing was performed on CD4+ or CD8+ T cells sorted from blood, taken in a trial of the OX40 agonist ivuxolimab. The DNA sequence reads TGCGCCAGCAGCACCGGACAGGGATCAACTAATGAAAAACTGTTTTTT. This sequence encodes CASSTGQGSTNEKLFF.